Given below is one TCR beta chain in context. These data belong to a study of T cell clones after liver transplantation. Germline V CDR1 and CDR2: SGHRS, YFSETQ. V lost 3 bases to trimming and J lost 7 bases, with 14 bases between them. The CDR3 spans 13 residues. The method was immunoSEQ multiplex PCR; TCRdb's version includes in-frame clones alone and lacks a portion of them. This table holds around 110,000 clones, over 75% found once. The chain carries TRBV5-1 and TRBJ2-7; D is unclear. Material: CD4+ T cells from blood, obtained 12 months after liver transplant. This clonotype was obtained from a human patient who received a liver transplant. Certain T cells may be donor cells from the graft. The CDR3 reads CASSSSSLGEQYF. The CDR3 DNA sequence: TGCGCCAGCAGCTCCTCTTCCCTAGGAGAGCAGTACTTC.